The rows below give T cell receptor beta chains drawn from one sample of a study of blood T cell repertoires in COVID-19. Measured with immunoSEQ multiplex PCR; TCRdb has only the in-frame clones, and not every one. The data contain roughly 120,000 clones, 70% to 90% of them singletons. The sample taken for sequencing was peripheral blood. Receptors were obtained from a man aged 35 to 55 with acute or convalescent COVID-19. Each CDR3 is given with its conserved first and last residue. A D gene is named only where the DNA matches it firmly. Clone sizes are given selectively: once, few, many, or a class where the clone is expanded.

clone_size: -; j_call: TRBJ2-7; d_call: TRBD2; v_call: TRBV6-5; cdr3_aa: CASSYSGGDGYEQYF; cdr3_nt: TGTGCCAGCAGTTACTCGGGAGGGGATGGCTACGAGCAGTACTTC
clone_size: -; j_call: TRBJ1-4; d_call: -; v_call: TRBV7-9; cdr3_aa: CASSSDSEKLFF; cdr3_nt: TGTGCCAGCAGCTCGGACAGTGAAAAACTGTTTTTT
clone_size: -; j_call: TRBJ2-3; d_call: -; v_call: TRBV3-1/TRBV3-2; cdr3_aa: CASSWGGLSDTQYF; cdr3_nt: TGTGCCAGCAGCTGGGGAGGCCTCTCAGATACGCAGTATTTT
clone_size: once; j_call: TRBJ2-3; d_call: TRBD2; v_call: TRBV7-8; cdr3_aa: CASSSGLAGTDTQYF; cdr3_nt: TGTGCCAGCAGCTCGGGACTAGCGGGCACAGATACGCAGTATTTT
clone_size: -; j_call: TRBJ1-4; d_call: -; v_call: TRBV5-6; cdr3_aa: CASTRHLLNEKLFF; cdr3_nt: TGTGCCAGCACCCGACACCTCCTTAATGAAAAACTGTTTTTT
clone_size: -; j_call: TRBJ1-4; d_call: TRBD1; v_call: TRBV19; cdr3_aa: CASSSGRGNEKLFF; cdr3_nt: TGTGCCAGTAGTTCCGGCAGGGGGAATGAAAAACTGTTTTTT
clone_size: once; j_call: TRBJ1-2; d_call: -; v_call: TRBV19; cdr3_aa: CASSIAPGNSGYGYTF; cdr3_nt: TGTGCCAGTAGTATAGCCCCCGGTAACTCTGGCTATGGCTACACCTTC
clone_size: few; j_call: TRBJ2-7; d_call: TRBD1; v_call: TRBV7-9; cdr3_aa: CASSSRDSSYEQYF; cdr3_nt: TGTGCCAGCAGCTCCCGGGACAGTTCCTACGAGCAGTACTTC
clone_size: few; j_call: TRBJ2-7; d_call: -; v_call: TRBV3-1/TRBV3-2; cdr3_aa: CASSQGLGYEQYF; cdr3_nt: TGTGCCAGCAGCCAGGGACTGGGCTACGAGCAGTACTTC
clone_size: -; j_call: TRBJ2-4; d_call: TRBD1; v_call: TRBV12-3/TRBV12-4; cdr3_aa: CASSRDSKNIQYF; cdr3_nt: TGTGCCAGCAGCCGGGACAGTAAAAACATTCAGTACTTC
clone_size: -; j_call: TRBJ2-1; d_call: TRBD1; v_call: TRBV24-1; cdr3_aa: CATSAGTGNLYNEQFF; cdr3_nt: TGTGCCACCAGTGCTGGGACAGGGAATCTCTACAATGAGCAGTTCTTC
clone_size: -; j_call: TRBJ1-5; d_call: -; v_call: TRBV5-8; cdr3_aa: CASRKSPGASSGPQHF; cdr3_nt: TGTGCCAGCAGGAAGAGCCCGGGAGCATCCTCGGGGCCCCAGCATTTT
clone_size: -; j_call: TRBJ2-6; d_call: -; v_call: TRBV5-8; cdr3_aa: CASSRGNSGANVLTF; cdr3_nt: TGTGCCAGCAGCCGAGGGAACTCTGGGGCCAACGTCCTGACTTTC
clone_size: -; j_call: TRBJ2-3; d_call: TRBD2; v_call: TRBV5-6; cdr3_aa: CASSLVGTSGGSWTQYF; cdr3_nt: TGTGCCAGCAGCTTGGTGGGAACTAGCGGGGGGTCTTGGACGCAGTATTTT
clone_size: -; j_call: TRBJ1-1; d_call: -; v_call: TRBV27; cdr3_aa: CATRGDLNTEAFF; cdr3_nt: TGTGCCACCCGGGGGGACCTGAACACTGAAGCTTTCTTT
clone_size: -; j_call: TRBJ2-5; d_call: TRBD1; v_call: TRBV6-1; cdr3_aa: CASSGPGQGSLETQYF; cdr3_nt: TGTGCCAGCAGTGGGCCGGGACAGGGGTCCCTTGAGACCCAGTACTTC
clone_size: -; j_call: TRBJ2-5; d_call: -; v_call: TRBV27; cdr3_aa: CASSLFGGTVQETQYF; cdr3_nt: TGTGCCAGCAGTTTATTTGGAGGGACGGTGCAAGAGACCCAGTACTTC
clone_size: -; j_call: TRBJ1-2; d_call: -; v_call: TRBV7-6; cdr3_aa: CASQLGNGYTF; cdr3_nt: TGTGCCAGCCAGCTCGGGAATGGCTACACCTTC
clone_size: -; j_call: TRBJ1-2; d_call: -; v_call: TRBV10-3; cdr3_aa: CAISESPGAGLGYTF; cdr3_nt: TGTGCCATCAGTGAATCCCCAGGTGCAGGACTTGGCTACACCTTC
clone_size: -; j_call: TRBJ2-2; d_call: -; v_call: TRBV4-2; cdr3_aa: CASSIKNTGELFF; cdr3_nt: TGTGCCAGCAGTATTAAGAACACCGGGGAGCTGTTTTTT
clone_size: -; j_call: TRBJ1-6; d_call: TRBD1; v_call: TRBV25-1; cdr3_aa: CATADLCSTGDYNSPLHF; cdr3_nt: TGTGCCACCGCAGACCTTTGCAGCACAGGGGACTATAATTCACCCCTCCACTTT
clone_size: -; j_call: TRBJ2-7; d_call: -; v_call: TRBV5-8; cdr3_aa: CASSFYSHYEQYF; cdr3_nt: TGTGCCAGCAGCTTTTACAGCCACTACGAGCAGTACTTC
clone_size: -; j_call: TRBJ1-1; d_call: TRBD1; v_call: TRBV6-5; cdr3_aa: CASRPGQGTEAFF; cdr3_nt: TGTGCCAGCAGACCTGGACAGGGCACTGAAGCTTTCTTT
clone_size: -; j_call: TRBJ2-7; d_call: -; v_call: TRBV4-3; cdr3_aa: CASSQDRVGEQYF; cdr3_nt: TGCGCCAGCAGCCAAGACAGGGTCGGCGAGCAGTACTTC